This record concerns one T cell receptor (beta chain) sequence. Its antigen is not yet known. Within one base of it there is no much larger clone, and no base qualities were kept. Including the terminal cysteine and phenylalanine, the CDR3 comprises 15 residues. The entry retains the CDR3 DNA only, 45 bases that are in frame from base 1. Compared with germline, V lacks 3 bases and J lacks 3 bases; bases without a gene match: 5. CDR1 and CDR2 are read off the germline V gene as KGHSH and LQKENI. This entry belongs to a study of control samples from healthy donors and cancer patients (TCRdb year 2020). Libraries were prepared through the immunoSEQ multiplex PCR assay. The source is immuneACCESS, and TCRdb retained only in-frame sequences with V and J called. Part of the clones is not carried over; for the studies checked, unresolved V genes explain less than half of this, and the remainder is unexplained. The sample table holds more than 95,000 clones, of which roughly 90% were seen once. The ten largest make up about 20% of the sample.

Sequencing was performed on PBMCs. The chain employs TRBV18 and TRBJ1-3, with 7 bases in between that match TRBD1. The source is a man aged 60 to 69 with lung cancer. The DNA sequence follows: TGTGCCAGCTCACCCGACAGGGTGGGTGGAAACACCATATATTTT. Translated, this gives CASSPDRVGGNTIYF. When the CDR3 is completed using the reference TRBV18 and TRBJ1-3 genes on either side, the full variable domain is NAGVMQNPRHLVRRRGQEARLRCSPMKGHSHVYWYRQLPEEGLKFMVYLQKENIIDESGMPKERFSAEFPKEGPSILRIQQVVRGDSAAYFCASSPDRVGGNTIYFGEGSWLTVV.